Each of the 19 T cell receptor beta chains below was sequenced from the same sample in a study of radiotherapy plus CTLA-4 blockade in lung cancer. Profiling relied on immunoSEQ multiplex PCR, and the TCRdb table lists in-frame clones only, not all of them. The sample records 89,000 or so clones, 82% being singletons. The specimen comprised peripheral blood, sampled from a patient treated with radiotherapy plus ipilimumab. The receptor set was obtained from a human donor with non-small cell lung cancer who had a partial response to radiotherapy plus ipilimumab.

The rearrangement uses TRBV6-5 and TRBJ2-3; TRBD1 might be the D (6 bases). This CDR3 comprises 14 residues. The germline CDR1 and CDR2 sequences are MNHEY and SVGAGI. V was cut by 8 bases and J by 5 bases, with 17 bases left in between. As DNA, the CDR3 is TGTGCCAGCCGGGGCTACAGGGCCCAAGATACGCAGTATTTT. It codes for CASRGYRAQDTQYF.

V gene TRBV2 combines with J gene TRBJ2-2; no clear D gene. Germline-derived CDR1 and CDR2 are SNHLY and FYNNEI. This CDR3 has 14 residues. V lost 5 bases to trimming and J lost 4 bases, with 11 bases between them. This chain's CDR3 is CASSTFGSTGELFF. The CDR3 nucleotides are TGTGCCAGCAGTACCTTCGGTTCCACCGGGGAGCTGTTTTTT.

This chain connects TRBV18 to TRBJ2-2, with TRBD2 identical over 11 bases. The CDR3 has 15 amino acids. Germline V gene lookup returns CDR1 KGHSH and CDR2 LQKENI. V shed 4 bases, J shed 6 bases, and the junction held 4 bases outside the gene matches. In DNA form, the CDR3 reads TGTGCCAGCTCACAGACTAGCGGGGAGTCCGGGGAGCTGTTTTTT. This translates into CASSQTSGESGELFF.

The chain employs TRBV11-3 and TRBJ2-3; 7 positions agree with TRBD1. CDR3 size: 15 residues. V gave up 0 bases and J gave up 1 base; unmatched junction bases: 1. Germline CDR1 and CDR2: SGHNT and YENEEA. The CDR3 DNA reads TGTGCCAGCAGCTTAGACGGGACAGGCACAGATACGCAGTATTTT. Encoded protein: CASSLDGTGTDTQYF.

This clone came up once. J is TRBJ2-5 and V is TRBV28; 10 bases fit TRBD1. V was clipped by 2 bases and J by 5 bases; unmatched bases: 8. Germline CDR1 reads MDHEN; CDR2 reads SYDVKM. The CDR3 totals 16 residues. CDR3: CASSLTGQGGWETQYF. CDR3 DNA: TGTGCCAGCAGTTTAACCGGACAGGGGGGGTGGGAGACCCAGTACTTC. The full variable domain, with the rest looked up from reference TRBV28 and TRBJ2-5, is DVKVTQSSRYLVKRTGEKVFLECVQDMDHENMFWYRQDPGLGLRLIYFSYDVKMKEKGDIPEGYSVSREKKERFSLILESASTNQTSMYLCASSLTGQGGWETQYFGPGTRLLVL.

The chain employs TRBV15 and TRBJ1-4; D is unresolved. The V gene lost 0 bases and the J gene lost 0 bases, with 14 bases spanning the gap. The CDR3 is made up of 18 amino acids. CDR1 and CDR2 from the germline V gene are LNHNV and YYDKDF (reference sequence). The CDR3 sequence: CATSRDIFAAATNEKLFF. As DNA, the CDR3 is TGTGCCACCAGCAGAGATATATTTGCGGCTGCAACTAATGAAAAACTGTTTTTT.

Written as DNA, the CDR3 is TGCGCCAGCAGCTCTGGACAGAGTTACACTGAAGCTTTCTTT. Translating gives CASSSGQSYTEAFF. The chain carries TRBV5-1 and TRBJ1-1; TRBD1 might be the D (6 bases). The length of the CDR3 is 14 residues. Germline assignment: CDR1 SGHRS and CDR2 YFSETQ. V was shortened by 3 bases and J by 3 bases, with 12 bases between the two germline ends. Drawing the rest from reference TRBV5-1 and TRBJ1-1, the complete variable domain is KAGVTQTPRYLIKTRGQQVTLSCSPISGHRSVSWYQQTPGQGLQFLFEYFSETQRNKGNFPGRFSGRQFSNSRSEMNVSTLELGDSALYLCASSSGQSYTEAFFGQGTRLTVV.

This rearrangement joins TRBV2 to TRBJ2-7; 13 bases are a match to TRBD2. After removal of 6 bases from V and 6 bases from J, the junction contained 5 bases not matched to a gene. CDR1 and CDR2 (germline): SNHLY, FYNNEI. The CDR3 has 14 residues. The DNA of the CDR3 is TGTGCCAGCAGGCCGGGACTAGCGGGAATCGAGCAGTACTTC. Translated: CASRPGLAGIEQYF.

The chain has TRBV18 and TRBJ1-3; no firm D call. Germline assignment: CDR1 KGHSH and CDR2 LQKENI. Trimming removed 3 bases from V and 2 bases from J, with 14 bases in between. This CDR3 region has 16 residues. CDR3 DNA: TGTGCCAGCTCACCCCCTGGGAGGGTAACTGGAAACACCATATATTTT. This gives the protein CASSPPGRVTGNTIYF. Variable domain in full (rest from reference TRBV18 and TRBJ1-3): NAGVMQNPRHLVRRRGQEARLRCSPMKGHSHVYWYRQLPEEGLKFMVYLQKENIIDESGMPKERFSAEFPKEGPSILRIQQVVRGDSAAYFCASSPPGRVTGNTIYFGEGSWLTVV.

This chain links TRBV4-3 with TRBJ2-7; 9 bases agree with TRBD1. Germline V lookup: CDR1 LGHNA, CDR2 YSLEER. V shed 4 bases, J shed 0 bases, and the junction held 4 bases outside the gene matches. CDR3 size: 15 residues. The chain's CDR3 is CASSPGQGLSYEQYF. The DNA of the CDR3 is TGCGCCAGCAGCCCGGGACAGGGTCTCTCCTACGAGCAGTACTTC.

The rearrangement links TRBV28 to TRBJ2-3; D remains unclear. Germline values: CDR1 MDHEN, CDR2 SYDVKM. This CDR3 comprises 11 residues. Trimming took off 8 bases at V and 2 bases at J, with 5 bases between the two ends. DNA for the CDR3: TGTGCCAGCGGCCTCACAGATACGCAGTATTTT. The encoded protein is CASGLTDTQYF. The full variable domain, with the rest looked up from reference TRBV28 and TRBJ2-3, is DVKVTQSSRYLVKRTGEKVFLECVQDMDHENMFWYRQDPGLGLRLIYFSYDVKMKEKGDIPEGYSVSREKKERFSLILESASTNQTSMYLCASGLTDTQYFGPGTRLTVL.

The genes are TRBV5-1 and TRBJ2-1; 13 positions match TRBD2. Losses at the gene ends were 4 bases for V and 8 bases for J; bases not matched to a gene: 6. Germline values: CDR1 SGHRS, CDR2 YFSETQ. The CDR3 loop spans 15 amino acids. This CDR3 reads CASSLGTSGKDEQFF. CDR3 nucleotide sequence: TGCGCCAGCAGCCTCGGGACTAGCGGGAAGGATGAGCAGTTCTTC.

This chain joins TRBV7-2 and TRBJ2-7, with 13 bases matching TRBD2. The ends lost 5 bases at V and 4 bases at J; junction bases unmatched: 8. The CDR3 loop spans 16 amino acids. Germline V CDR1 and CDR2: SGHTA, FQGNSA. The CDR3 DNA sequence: TGTGCCAGCAGCCCCGCAACTAGCGGGAGGGTATACGAGCAGTACTTC. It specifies CASSPATSGRVYEQYF.

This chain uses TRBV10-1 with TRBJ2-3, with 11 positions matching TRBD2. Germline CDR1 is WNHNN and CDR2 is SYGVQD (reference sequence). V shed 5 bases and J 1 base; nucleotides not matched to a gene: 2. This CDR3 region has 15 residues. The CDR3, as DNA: TGCGCCAGCAGTTTGACTAGCGGGGGCACAGATACGCAGTATTTT. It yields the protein CASSLTSGGTDTQYF.

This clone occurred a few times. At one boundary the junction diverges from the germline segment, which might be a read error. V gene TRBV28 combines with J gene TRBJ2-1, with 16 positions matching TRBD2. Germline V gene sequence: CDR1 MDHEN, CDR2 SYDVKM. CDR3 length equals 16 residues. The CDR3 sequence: CASSLAGTSGRARAVF. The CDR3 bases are TGTGCCAGCAGTTTAGCCGGGACTAGCGGGAGGGCCCGGGCGGTCTTC.

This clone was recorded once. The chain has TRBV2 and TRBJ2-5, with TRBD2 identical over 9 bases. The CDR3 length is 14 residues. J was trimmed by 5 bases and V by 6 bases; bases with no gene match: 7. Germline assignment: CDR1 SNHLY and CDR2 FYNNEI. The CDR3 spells CASRLAGRVETQYF. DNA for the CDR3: TGTGCCAGCAGGCTAGCGGGAAGGGTTGAGACCCAGTACTTC.

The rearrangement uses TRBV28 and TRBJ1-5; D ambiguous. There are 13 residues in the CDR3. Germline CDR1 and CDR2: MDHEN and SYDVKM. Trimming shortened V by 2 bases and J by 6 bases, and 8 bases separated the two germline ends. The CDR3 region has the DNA TGTGCCAGCAGTTTACGGGGAGGTCAGCCCCAGCATTTT. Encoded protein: CASSLRGGQPQHF.

CDR3: CASSPQGGSGELFF. Written as DNA, the CDR3 is TGTGCCAGTAGTCCCCAGGGAGGGTCCGGGGAGCTGTTTTTT. The chain links TRBV19 to TRBJ2-2, with 7 positions matching TRBD2. This CDR3 has 14 residues. CDR1 is LNHDA, CDR2 SQIVND, per germline (reference sequence). Losses at the gene ends were 5 bases for V and 6 bases for J; bases not matched to a gene: 6.

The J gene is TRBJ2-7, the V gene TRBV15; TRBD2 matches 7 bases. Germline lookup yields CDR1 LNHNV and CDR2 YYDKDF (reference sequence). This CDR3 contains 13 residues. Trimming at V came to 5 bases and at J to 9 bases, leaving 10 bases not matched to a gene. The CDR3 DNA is TGTGCCACCAGCCCCCACCCTGGGGGGGGGCAGTACTTC. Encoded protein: CATSPHPGGGQYF.